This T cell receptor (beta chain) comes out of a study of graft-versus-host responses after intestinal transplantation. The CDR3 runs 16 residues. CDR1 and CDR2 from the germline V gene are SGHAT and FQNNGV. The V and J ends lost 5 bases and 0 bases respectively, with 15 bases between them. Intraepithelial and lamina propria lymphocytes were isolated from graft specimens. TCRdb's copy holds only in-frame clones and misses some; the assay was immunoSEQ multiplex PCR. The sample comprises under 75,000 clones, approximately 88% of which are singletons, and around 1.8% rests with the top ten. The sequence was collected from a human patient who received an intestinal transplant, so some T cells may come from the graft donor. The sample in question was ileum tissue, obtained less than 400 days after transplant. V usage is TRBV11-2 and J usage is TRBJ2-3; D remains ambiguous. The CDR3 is CASSALTGYSTDTQYF. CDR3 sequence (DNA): TGTGCCAGCAGCGCCCTCACGGGCTATAGCACAGATACGCAGTATTTT.